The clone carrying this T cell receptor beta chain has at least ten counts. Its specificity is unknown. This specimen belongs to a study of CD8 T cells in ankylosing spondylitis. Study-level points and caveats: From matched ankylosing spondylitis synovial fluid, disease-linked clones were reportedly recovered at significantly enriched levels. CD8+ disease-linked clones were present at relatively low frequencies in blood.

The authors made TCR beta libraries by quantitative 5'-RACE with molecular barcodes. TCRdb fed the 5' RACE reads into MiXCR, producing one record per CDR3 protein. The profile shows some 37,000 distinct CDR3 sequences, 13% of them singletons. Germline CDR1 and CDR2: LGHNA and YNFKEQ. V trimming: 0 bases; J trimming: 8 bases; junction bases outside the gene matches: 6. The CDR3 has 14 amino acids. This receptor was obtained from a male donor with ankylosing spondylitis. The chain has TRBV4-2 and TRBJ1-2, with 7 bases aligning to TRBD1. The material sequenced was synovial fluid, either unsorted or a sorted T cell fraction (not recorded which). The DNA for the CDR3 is TGTGCCAGCAGCCAAGATGGGGACAGTAAGGGCTACACCTTC. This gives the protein CASSQDGDSKGYTF.